Sequencing of this TCR beta chain was carried out in a study of response to subunit inactivated influenza vaccine. Study observations and caveats: New T cells are recruited in small numbers by each seasonal influenza vaccination, according to the authors' suggestion.

CDR3 size: 17 residues. Germline loops: CDR1 DFQATT, CDR2 SNEGSKA (reference sequence). Trimming took 2 bases from V and 4 from J; bases not matched to a gene: 14. For this clonotype: Its antigen remains unknown.

TCRdb re-analysed the RT-PCR reads in MiXCR, keeping a single row per CDR3 protein. The sample carries 650,000 to 850,000 distinct CDR3 sequences, about 14% recorded once. The receptor was derived from a man aged 45-65 years who received an inactivated influenza vaccine. The V gene is TRBV20-1, the J gene TRBJ1-5; 7 bases map to TRBD1. The starting material was PBMCs from blood, obtained 14 days before vaccination. CDR3 residues: CSARWGRGGTANQPQHF. The CDR3 bases are TGCAGTGCTAGATGGGGCCGGGGGGGGACAGCTAATCAGCCCCAGCATTTT.